The clone carrying this TCR beta chain was counted between two and nine times. One junction end does not reproduce the germline sequence, and a read error may be involved. The data stem from a study of blood T cells in healthy people across ages. In each sample, at least 6 million PBMCs were isolated. Germline V gives CDR1 SGHTA, CDR2 FQGTGA. This CDR3 spans 16 amino acids. Sample-barcoded 5' priming and a J-beta primer mix drove a second PCR of roughly 6 to 12 cycles. TCRdb fed the 5' RACE reads into MiXCR, producing one record per CDR3 protein. The top ten clones hold over 9% of a sample with around 1.5 million distinct CDR3 sequences, about 35% of them seen once.

This clonotype was obtained from a woman between 25 and 40 years old in good health. The genes are TRBV7-3 and TRBJ2-1; 8 positions agree with TRBD2. The sequenced sample was blood. CDR3 sequence reads: CASSFRGTSIGNEQFF. The CDR3 DNA is TGTGCCAGCAGCTTCCGAGGGACTAGTATTGGGAATGAACAGTTCTTC.